These T cell receptor beta chains were read from a single sample in a study of cytomegalovirus exposure and HLA in healthy donors. This table comes from immunoSEQ multiplex PCR, and its TCRdb copy is limited to in-frame clones, with some not included. This table holds roughly 87,000 clones, around 79% found once. Sequencing input: PBMCs. The receptors here all came from a middle-aged woman in good health and CMV-seropositive. CDR3s include the opening cysteine and the closing phenylalanine or tryptophan. Each record gives: CDR3 DNA, CDR3 protein, V gene, clone size, D gene, J gene. A D gene is named only where the DNA matches it firmly. Clone size is shown for a subset of rows, as once, few, many or a class of expanded clone.

cdr3_nt: TGCGCCAGCAGCCCAGGTGCTAGCGGGAGCTTCGGGGAGCAGTACTTC
cdr3_aa: CASSPGASGSFGEQYF
v_call: TRBV4-3
clone_size: .
d_call: TRBD2
j_call: TRBJ2-7

cdr3_nt: TGTGCCAGCAGTGAGGGACTAGCGGGGGCCTACGAGCAGTACTTC
cdr3_aa: CASSEGLAGAYEQYF
v_call: TRBV6-1
clone_size: few
d_call: TRBD2
j_call: TRBJ2-7

cdr3_nt: TGTGCCATCAGGGGCGGACAGTTGGAAGCTTTCTTT
cdr3_aa: CAIRGGQLEAFF
v_call: TRBV10-3
clone_size: .
d_call: .
j_call: TRBJ1-1

cdr3_nt: TGTGCCAGCTCACCACAACTGGGGGCAGAGACCCAGTACTTC
cdr3_aa: CASSPQLGAETQYF
v_call: TRBV18
clone_size: .
d_call: .
j_call: TRBJ2-5

cdr3_nt: TGTGCCAGCAGCCAAGATCTCGAGGGGGTCTATGGCTACACCTTC
cdr3_aa: CASSQDLEGVYGYTF
v_call: TRBV4-2
clone_size: .
d_call: .
j_call: TRBJ1-2

cdr3_nt: TGTGCCAGCAGCCCACCACAGGGTAAAGAGACCCAGTACTTC
cdr3_aa: CASSPPQGKETQYF
v_call: TRBV5-6
clone_size: .
d_call: .
j_call: TRBJ2-5

cdr3_nt: TGTGCCAGCAGCCAAGATACTAGCGGGAGAACTTCCTACGAGCAGTACTTC
cdr3_aa: CASSQDTSGRTSYEQYF
v_call: TRBV4-2
clone_size: .
d_call: TRBD2
j_call: TRBJ2-7

cdr3_nt: TGTGCCAGCGGGGGGGCGCGCGGCTACACCTTC
cdr3_aa: CASGGARGYTF
v_call: TRBV2
clone_size: .
d_call: .
j_call: TRBJ1-2

cdr3_nt: TGTGCCACCAGCAGAGAAACGGGCACTGAAGCTTTCTTT
cdr3_aa: CATSRETGTEAFF
v_call: TRBV15
clone_size: .
d_call: .
j_call: TRBJ1-1

cdr3_nt: TGCGCCAGCAGCTCCCCCGGGAACGAGCAGTTCTTC
cdr3_aa: CASSSPGNEQFF
v_call: TRBV5-1
clone_size: once
d_call: .
j_call: TRBJ2-1

cdr3_nt: TGTGCCAGCAGCCCGGGGATGAACGATCAGCCCCAGCATTTT
cdr3_aa: CASSPGMNDQPQHF
v_call: TRBV7-8
clone_size: .
d_call: .
j_call: TRBJ1-5

cdr3_nt: TGTGCCAGCAGCCAAGAAACGCTGGGGGGACAGGGGGCCTACGAGCAGTACTTC
cdr3_aa: CASSQETLGGQGAYEQYF
v_call: TRBV4-2
clone_size: .
d_call: TRBD1
j_call: TRBJ2-7

cdr3_nt: TGTGCCACCAGCAGAGATCTGGGGGCGGCTAATGAAAAACTGTTTTTT
cdr3_aa: CATSRDLGAANEKLFF
v_call: TRBV15
clone_size: .
d_call: .
j_call: TRBJ1-4

cdr3_nt: TGTGCCAGCACCCCCGTTTTAGATACGCAGTATTTT
cdr3_aa: CASTPVLDTQYF
v_call: TRBV7-2
clone_size: .
d_call: .
j_call: TRBJ2-3

cdr3_nt: TGTGCCACCAGCCCGCAATCAGGACACTATAATCAGCCCCAGCATTTT
cdr3_aa: CATSPQSGHYNQPQHF
v_call: TRBV15
clone_size: .
d_call: .
j_call: TRBJ1-5

cdr3_nt: TGCAGCGTTGAGGCGGCAGCCTACGAGCAGTACTTC
cdr3_aa: CSVEAAAYEQYF
v_call: TRBV29-1
clone_size: .
d_call: .
j_call: TRBJ2-7

cdr3_nt: TGTGCCAGCCACATCCAAGGGGCTCCCTACGAGCAGTACTTC
cdr3_aa: CASHIQGAPYEQYF
v_call: TRBV28
clone_size: .
d_call: .
j_call: TRBJ2-7

cdr3_nt: TGTGCCAGCAAGCCCGGGGAGGCTAACTATGGCTACACCTTC
cdr3_aa: CASKPGEANYGYTF
v_call: TRBV28
clone_size: .
d_call: .
j_call: TRBJ1-2

cdr3_nt: TGTGCTAGTGGTTTCTCCTACGGGGGGCTCACTGAAGCTTTCTTT
cdr3_aa: CASGFSYGGLTEAFF
v_call: TRBV12-5
clone_size: once
d_call: .
j_call: TRBJ1-1

cdr3_nt: TGTGCCAGCAGCTTGGGGAGGAGTCAGCCCCAGCATTTT
cdr3_aa: CASSLGRSQPQHF
v_call: TRBV5-6
clone_size: few
d_call: .
j_call: TRBJ1-5

cdr3_nt: TGTGCCAGCAGCGTAGAGGAGGAAGTAGGTTTGGTTGGCTACACCTTC
cdr3_aa: CASSVEEEVGLVGYTF
v_call: TRBV9
clone_size: .
d_call: .
j_call: TRBJ1-2

cdr3_nt: TGTGCCAGCAGCTGGGGGAAAAGCGGGAGGTACGACGAGCAGTACTTC
cdr3_aa: CASSWGKSGRYDEQYF
v_call: TRBV5-4
clone_size: medium-sized
d_call: TRBD2
j_call: TRBJ2-7

cdr3_nt: TGTGCCAGCATTTCTCTTGTCAGGGGCTCTTTGAAAGCTTTCTTT
cdr3_aa: CASISLVRGSLKAFF
v_call: TRBV5-6
clone_size: .
d_call: .
j_call: TRBJ1-1

cdr3_nt: TGTGCCAGCAGAGAGGCGGGAGATCTCAATGAGCAGTTCTTC
cdr3_aa: CASREAGDLNEQFF
v_call: TRBV7-9
clone_size: few
d_call: TRBD2
j_call: TRBJ2-1

cdr3_nt: TGTGCCAGCAGTTACCAGGGACAGGTCGTAGGGGAGCTGTTTTTT
cdr3_aa: CASSYQGQVVGELFF
v_call: TRBV6-5
clone_size: .
d_call: TRBD1
j_call: TRBJ2-2

cdr3_nt: TGCGCCAGCAGCTTAGGGACTGGAGATACGCAGTATTTT
cdr3_aa: CASSLGTGDTQYF
v_call: TRBV10-1
clone_size: .
d_call: .
j_call: TRBJ2-3

cdr3_nt: TGTGCCAGCAGTCCATGGGACAGATACTATGGCTACACCTTC
cdr3_aa: CASSPWDRYYGYTF
v_call: TRBV28
clone_size: once
d_call: TRBD1
j_call: TRBJ1-2

cdr3_nt: TGTGCCAGCAGTTCCCTGGCCCAAACCACTAGATATGGCTACACCTTC
cdr3_aa: CASSSLAQTTRYGYTF
v_call: TRBV27
clone_size: once
d_call: .
j_call: TRBJ1-2

cdr3_nt: TGTGCCAGCAGCTCGACTATGCAAGAGACCCAGTACTTC
cdr3_aa: CASSSTMQETQYF
v_call: TRBV13
clone_size: .
d_call: .
j_call: TRBJ2-5

cdr3_nt: TGTGCCAGCAGCCCGGTACACAGGGTTGGGACTGAAGCTTTCTTT
cdr3_aa: CASSPVHRVGTEAFF
v_call: TRBV7-3
clone_size: .
d_call: .
j_call: TRBJ1-1

cdr3_nt: TGTGCCAGCAGTGCCGGGACAGGGGCCAGCACAGATACGCAGTATTTT
cdr3_aa: CASSAGTGASTDTQYF
v_call: TRBV25-1
clone_size: few
d_call: TRBD1
j_call: TRBJ2-3

cdr3_nt: TGTGCCAGCAGAGCGGGTGCTGGTGAGCAAGAGACCCAGTACTTC
cdr3_aa: CASRAGAGEQETQYF
v_call: TRBV7-8
clone_size: once
d_call: .
j_call: TRBJ2-5

cdr3_nt: TGTGCCAGCAGCCTGGCAGGGTATGGCTACACCTTC
cdr3_aa: CASSLAGYGYTF
v_call: TRBV28
clone_size: few
d_call: .
j_call: TRBJ1-2

cdr3_nt: TGTGCCAGCAGTCCAACCCTCGGGGGGCCCACAGATACGCAGTATTTT
cdr3_aa: CASSPTLGGPTDTQYF
v_call: TRBV27
clone_size: .
d_call: .
j_call: TRBJ2-3

cdr3_nt: TGCGCCAGCAGCTCTAGGGGCCGGACCCAGTACTTC
cdr3_aa: CASSSRGRTQYF
v_call: TRBV5-1
clone_size: .
d_call: .
j_call: TRBJ2-5

cdr3_nt: TGTGCCAGCAGTGAAAGTCGAGGGTTGGGTGAAAAACTGTTTTTT
cdr3_aa: CASSESRGLGEKLFF
v_call: TRBV2
clone_size: .
d_call: .
j_call: TRBJ1-4

cdr3_nt: TGTGCCAGCAGCCTAATGTCTAGCCAGCCCCAGCATTTT
cdr3_aa: CASSLMSSQPQHF
v_call: TRBV2
clone_size: .
d_call: .
j_call: TRBJ1-5

cdr3_nt: TGTGCCAGCAGCTTTACGAGCTCCTACAATGAGCAGTTCTTC
cdr3_aa: CASSFTSSYNEQFF
v_call: TRBV7-9
clone_size: few
d_call: .
j_call: TRBJ2-1

cdr3_nt: TGCGCCAGCAGCTTGGAATACTACAGGGGCGTCTACAATGAGCAGTTCTTC
cdr3_aa: CASSLEYYRGVYNEQFF
v_call: TRBV5-1
clone_size: .
d_call: TRBD1
j_call: TRBJ2-1

cdr3_nt: TGTGCCAGCAGCTGGGGCGGGGGTGCAAGTCATTACGAGCAGTACTTC
cdr3_aa: CASSWGGGASHYEQYF
v_call: TRBV5-5
clone_size: .
d_call: TRBD2
j_call: TRBJ2-7

cdr3_nt: TGTGCCTGGCCCAGGGGGCTGGGTGAAGCTTTCTTT
cdr3_aa: CAWPRGLGEAFF
v_call: TRBV30
clone_size: .
d_call: TRBD1
j_call: TRBJ1-1

cdr3_nt: TGTGCCAGCAGCCAAGGGGGAAGGGGTAATCCCCTCCACTTT
cdr3_aa: CASSQGGRGNPLHF
v_call: TRBV4-2
clone_size: .
d_call: .
j_call: TRBJ1-6

cdr3_nt: TGTGCCAGCAAGAAGGGTCGGGGGGCTTTCTTT
cdr3_aa: CASKKGRGAFF
v_call: TRBV27
clone_size: .
d_call: .
j_call: TRBJ1-1